The 26 T cell receptor beta chains in this list originate from one sample, sequenced in a study of T-cell reconstitution after alpha-beta-depleted transplantation in children. It was with unique molecular identifiers that the TCRbeta library was prepared. TCRdb processed the PCR reads anew with MiXCR; each CDR3 protein has one entry. The sample shows 400,000 to 500,000 distinct CDR3 sequences, roughly 11% of them seen only once. The starting material was PBMCs from the stem cell graft donor, obtained from the stem cell graft. The receptor set was obtained from a human donor who donated a stem cell graft to a child with acute myeloid leukemia.

This rearrangement joins TRBV20-1 to TRBJ2-2; possible D gene TRBD2, 7 bases. This CDR3 is built from 16 residues. Trimming pared 6 bases from V and 4 bases from J, leaving 21 bases between. Germline-derived CDR1 and CDR2 are DFQATT and SNEGSKA (reference sequence). CDR3 sequence (DNA): TGCAGTGCCCCAGACCCTGCGGGGGCCCTCACCGGGGAGCTGTTTTTT. Translating gives CSAPDPAGALTGELFF.

The chain carries TRBV12-3 or TRBV12-4 and TRBJ1-1; no reliable D call. The CDR3 covers 15 residues. Between the trimmed V and J ends, which lost 6 bases and 1 base, there was a span of 15 bases. The CDR3 is CASRAQVMGNTEAFF. CDR3 coding DNA: TGTGCCAGCAGAGCCCAGGTAATGGGGAACACTGAAGCTTTCTTT.

This clonotype showed up just a few times. This chain joins TRBV7-9 and TRBJ2-6; 8 nucleotides align to TRBD1. CDR3 length equals 21 residues. V gave up 1 base and J gave up 0 bases; unmatched junction bases: 14. Germline V gene data show CDR1 as SEHNR and CDR2 as FQNEAQ (reference sequence). The CDR3 spells CASSLDTTDRAEISGANVLTF. CDR3 bases: TGTGCCAGCAGCTTAGACACTACGGACAGGGCAGAGATCTCTGGGGCCAACGTCCTGACTTTC.

This clonotype was counted only a few times. The rearrangement joins TRBV12-3 or TRBV12-4 to TRBJ2-1; 7 bases fit TRBD1. The CDR3 is 15 amino acids. After removal of 6 bases from V and 5 bases from J, the junction contained 10 bases not matched to a gene. The CDR3 coding sequence is TGTGCCAGCAGGGTAGCCGGGACAGCAAACAATGAGCAGTTCTTC. It is translated as CASRVAGTANNEQFF.

Only a few counts were recorded for this clonotype. The gene calls are TRBV6-5 and TRBJ1-2, with TRBD1 matching 10 bases. The CDR3 length is 15 residues. Looked up from germline, CDR1 is MNHEY and CDR2 is SVGAGI. V shed 4 bases and J 1 base; nucleotides not matched to a gene: 3. CDR3 DNA: TGTGCCAGCAGTTCGACAGGGGGCGGTAACTATGGCTACACCTTC. Translated: CASSSTGGGNYGYTF.

There are many counts of this clonotype. This CDR3 reads CASSFSGAGDEQFF. DNA for the CDR3: TGCGCCAGCAGCTTTAGCGGGGCCGGGGATGAGCAGTTCTTC. The gene calls are TRBV5-1 and TRBJ2-1; 8 nucleotides match TRBD2. This CDR3 is built from 14 residues. V shed 2 bases and J 8 bases; nucleotides not matched to a gene: 6. CDR1 and CDR2 from the germline V gene are SGHRS and YFSETQ.

This clonotype was seen a handful of times. V gene TRBV7-8 combines with J gene TRBJ2-2, with 9 nucleotides matching TRBD1. The junction had 8 bases not matched to a gene; V was cut back by 5 bases and J by 1 base. This CDR3 is 17 amino acids long. Germline CDR1 and CDR2: SGHVS and FQNEAQ. The CDR3 DNA is TGTGCCAGCAGCCCCGGGACAGGGACGAGGAACACCGGGGAGCTGTTTTTT. It translates to CASSPGTGTRNTGELFF.

The V and J genes are TRBV14 and TRBJ1-1; D remains ambiguous. V lost 3 bases and J 6 bases, leaving 8 bases between the germline ends. The germline CDR1 and CDR2 sequences are SGHDN and FVKESK. The CDR3 runs 12 residues. CDR3 in DNA: TGTGCCAGCAGCCAGGGTTACGCTGAAGCTTTCTTT. It yields the protein CASSQGYAEAFF. Based on the CDR3 plus reference TRBV14 and TRBJ1-1, the full variable domain is EAGVTQFPSHSVIEKGQTVTLRCDPISGHDNLYWYRRVMGKEIKFLLHFVKESKQDESGMPNNRFLAERTGGTYSTLKVQPAELEDSGVYFCASSQGYAEAFFGQGTRLTVV.

This clonotype was recorded at least ten times. The J gene is TRBJ2-1, the V gene TRBV4-2; D gene unclear. V was trimmed by 3 bases and J by 8 bases, leaving 14 bases between them. The CDR3 extends over 14 amino acids. The V gene's germline CDR1 is LGHNA and CDR2 YNFKEQ. The CDR3 nucleotides read TGTGCCAGCAGCCAGGATCGTCGATCTCATGAGCAGTTCTTC. Amino acids: CASSQDRRSHEQFF.

The V and J genes are TRBV6-1 and TRBJ1-1, with a weak D call TRBD1 (6 bases). CDR1 is MNHNS and CDR2 is SASEGT in the germline V gene. This CDR3 has 17 amino acids. V gave up 2 bases and J gave up 0 bases, with 16 bases separating them. CDR3 in amino acids: CASSEMGTFDMNTEAFF. The CDR3 DNA reads as TGTGCCAGCAGTGAAATGGGGACATTCGACATGAACACTGAAGCTTTCTTT.

Only a few counts were recorded for this clonotype. This rearrangement joins TRBV24-1 to TRBJ2-3; a possible D gene is TRBD2 (6 bases). This CDR3 has 14 residues. Germline CDR1 is KGHDR and CDR2 is SFDVKD. Trimming took 5 bases from V and 2 from J, leaving 10 bases between them. CDR3 coding DNA: TGTGCCACCAGTGCTGCGGGGCCCACAGATACGCAGTATTTT. It specifies CATSAAGPTDTQYF.

The V call is TRBV29-1, the J call TRBJ2-6, with 12 bases matching TRBD2. With V trimmed by 7 bases and J by 0 bases, 4 bases remained unmatched. This CDR3 is built from 16 residues. Germline lookup yields CDR1 SQVTM and CDR2 ANQGSEA. The CDR3 bases are TGCAGCGACCTGACTAGCGGGGGCTCTGGGGCCAACGTCCTGACTTTC. Translation gives CSDLTSGGSGANVLTF.

Many counts were recorded for this clonotype. The CDR3 DNA reads as TGTGCCACCAGTGATACCAAAGGACTAGCGGGACGGACAGATACGCAGTATTTT. Its translation: CATSDTKGLAGRTDTQYF. The chain uses TRBV24-1 and TRBJ2-3, with 12 bases that match TRBD2. The ends lost 3 bases at V and 3 bases at J; junction bases unmatched: 9. Looked up from germline, CDR1 is KGHDR and CDR2 is SFDVKD. The CDR3 is made up of 18 amino acids.

The chain combines TRBV20-1 with TRBJ2-1; the D gene is possibly TRBD2 (5 bases). From germline, CDR1 is DFQATT and CDR2 SNEGSKA (reference sequence). This CDR3 contains 12 residues. V lost 0 bases and J 10 bases, leaving 10 bases between the germline ends. CDR3 loop: CSARDGSGEQFF. The CDR3 DNA follows: TGCAGTGCTAGAGATGGATCGGGAGAGCAGTTCTTC.

The V and J genes are TRBV12-3 or TRBV12-4 and TRBJ1-6, with D perhaps matching TRBD1 (6 bases). The CDR3 runs to 14 residues. Between the trimmed V and J ends, which lost 5 bases and 5 bases, there was a span of 10 bases. The CDR3 loop reads CASSPRTDNSPLHF. CDR3 DNA sequence: TGTGCCAGCAGTCCGCGGACAGATAATTCACCCCTCCACTTT.

On this clonotype itself: This could be a read error, since a much larger clone is one nucleotide away. This sequence joins TRBV27 and TRBJ2-7, with 12 bases fitting TRBD1. This CDR3 is built from 15 residues. The V gene's germline CDR1 is MNHEY and CDR2 SMNVEV (reference sequence). DNA of the CDR3: TGTGTCAGCAGTTTGAGGGGACAGGGGGCCCACGAGCAGTACTTC. Translation gives CVSSLRGQGAHEQYF.

The J gene is TRBJ2-7, the V gene TRBV21-1. TRBV21-1 is described as a pseudogene. The CDR3 covers 15 residues. CDR3 coding DNA: TGTGCCAGCAGCAAAGGGGCAGGGGGCTTCTACGAGCAGTACGTC. It encodes CASSKGAGGFYEQYV.

This clonotype was counted a few times. The CDR3 sequence: CASRSLRQLAGSYQETQYF. The DNA of the CDR3 is TGTGCCAGCAGAAGTCTTCGTCAGTTAGCGGGGTCGTACCAAGAGACCCAGTACTTC. The rearrangement joins TRBV11-2 to TRBJ2-5, with 8 bases matching TRBD2. The CDR3 contains 19 residues. The ends lost 6 bases at V and 0 bases at J; junction bases unmatched: 18. Germline lookup yields CDR1 SGHAT and CDR2 FQNNGV.

The rearrangement joins TRBV18 to TRBJ1-1; D perhaps matches TRBD1 (5 bases). V gave up 6 bases and J gave up 0 bases, with 11 bases separating them. The CDR3 sequence is 14 residues long. CDR1 and CDR2 (germline): KGHSH, LQKENI. The CDR3, as DNA: TGTGCCAGCTCTTACCGGGGGGTGAACACTGAAGCTTTCTTT. Protein: CASSYRGVNTEAFF.

This clonotype has just a few counts. This chain links TRBV9 with TRBJ2-2; D unresolved. Germline V gene lookup returns CDR1 SGDLS and CDR2 YYNGEE. Trimming pared 0 bases from V and 4 bases from J, leaving 10 bases between. The CDR3 length is 15 residues. CDR3 protein: CASSVEHPSTGELFF. The DNA of the CDR3 is TGTGCCAGCAGCGTAGAACACCCAAGCACCGGGGAGCTGTTTTTT.

By sample share, this clonotype is medium-sized. The genes are TRBV12-3 or TRBV12-4 and TRBJ2-3; D may be TRBD2 (6 bases). This CDR3 is built from 13 residues. V was trimmed by 3 bases and J by 5 bases, leaving 9 bases between them. CDR3 sequence (DNA): TGTGCCAGCAGTTTGTCGGGAGTAGATACGCAGTATTTT. It translates to CASSLSGVDTQYF.

This clonotype was seen repeatedly, ten times or more. The V gene is TRBV5-1, the J gene TRBJ1-2; D is uncertain. The germline V gene has CDR1 SGHRS and CDR2 YFSETQ. The CDR3 consists of 13 residues. Deletions cut 0 bases from V and 6 bases from J, with 9 bases between. The CDR3 here is CASSLEAGDGYTF. CDR3 in DNA: TGCGCCAGCAGCTTGGAGGCTGGGGATGGCTACACCTTC. Full variable domain (missing parts from reference TRBV5-1 and TRBJ1-2): KAGVTQTPRYLIKTRGQQVTLSCSPISGHRSVSWYQQTPGQGLQFLFEYFSETQRNKGNFPGRFSGRQFSNSRSEMNVSTLELGDSALYLCASSLEAGDGYTFGSGTRLTVV.

This clonotype was counted ten times or more. The gene calls are TRBV7-9 and TRBJ2-5; 13 nucleotides match TRBD2. The V segment lost 4 bases and the J segment 0 bases; nucleotides outside the gene matches: 5. CDR1 and CDR2 (germline): SEHNR, FQNEAQ (reference sequence). The CDR3 is 17 residues long. CDR3 coding DNA: TGTGCCAGCAGCTCCGGACTAGCGGGGGTGTACCAAGAGACCCAGTACTTC. It codes for CASSSGLAGVYQETQYF. The variable domain in full, completed from reference TRBV7-9 and TRBJ2-5, reads DTGVSQNPRHKITKRGQNVTFRCDPISEHNRLYWYRQTLGQGPEFLTYFQNEAQLEKSRLLSDRFSAERPKGSFSTLEIQRTEQGDSAMYLCASSSGLAGVYQETQYFGPGTRLLVL.

V usage is TRBV30 and J usage is TRBJ2-1; a weak D match, TRBD2 (6 bases). Trimming took off 6 bases at V and 4 bases at J, with 10 bases between the two ends. CDR3 size: 12 residues. CDR1 GTSNPN and CDR2 SVGIG come from the germline V gene (reference sequence). The CDR3 nucleotides are TGTGCCTGCCCACGGGGGTACAATGAGCAGTTCTTC. Its protein product is CACPRGYNEQFF.

The chain links TRBV6-5 to TRBJ2-7; D is possibly TRBD1 (6 bases). The CDR3 is 15 residues long. Per the germline V gene, CDR1 is MNHEY and CDR2 is SVGAGI. Trimming took off 2 bases at V and 4 bases at J, with 15 bases between the two ends. The CDR3 bases are TGTGCCAGCAGTTACGGGGTTCTGGGGGCTTACGAGCAGTACTTC. Residues: CASSYGVLGAYEQYF.

This clonotype was picked up a small number of times. The rearrangement links TRBV9 to TRBJ2-1; TRBD2 might be the D (5 bases). The CDR3 spans 14 residues. Germline V gene data show CDR1 as SGDLS and CDR2 as YYNGEE. V gave up 0 bases and J gave up 9 bases, with 13 bases separating them. The CDR3 is CASSVGYGVGEQFF. CDR3 bases: TGTGCCAGCAGCGTAGGGTACGGGGTGGGTGAGCAGTTCTTC.